This T cell receptor (beta chain) stems from a study of T cell clonality in common variable immunodeficiency. Whole-study results and caveats: Common variable immunodeficiency TCR beta sequences reportedly had fewer deletions and N-nucleotide insertions. TCRbeta clonality was increased in CVID versus healthy controls.

The data were produced by immunoSEQ multiplex PCR, yet TCRdb's version contains in-frame clones alone and is incomplete. The table lists approximately 34,000 clones, with no singletons. In regard to this clone: The antigen is not known. The CDR3 end is not reached by the read, which stops 3 residues before it; the germline J gene fills it in.

The V and J ends lost 5 bases and 4 bases, in that order; junction bases with no gene match: 5. The CDR3 loop spans 14 amino acids. Germline V gene lookup returns CDR1 MNHEY and CDR2 SMNVEV (reference sequence). This TCR came from a person aged 18 to 70 in good health. The sequenced material came from peripheral blood mononuclear cells. The chain couples TRBV27 to TRBJ2-5; 9 bases agree with TRBD2. CDR3 sequence reads: CASSQGLAGETQYF. The sequenced part of the CDR3 DNA is TGTGCCAGCAGTCAGGGACTAGCTGGAGAGACC.